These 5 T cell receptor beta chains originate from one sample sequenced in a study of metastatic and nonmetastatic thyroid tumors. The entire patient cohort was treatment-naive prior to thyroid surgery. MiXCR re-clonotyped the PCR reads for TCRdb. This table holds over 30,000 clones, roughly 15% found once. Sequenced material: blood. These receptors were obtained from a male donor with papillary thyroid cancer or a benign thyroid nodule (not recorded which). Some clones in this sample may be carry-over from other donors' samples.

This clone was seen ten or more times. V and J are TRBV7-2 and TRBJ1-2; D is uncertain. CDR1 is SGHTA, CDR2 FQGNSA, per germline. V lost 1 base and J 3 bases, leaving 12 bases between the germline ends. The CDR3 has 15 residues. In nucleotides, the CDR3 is TGTGCCAGCAGCTTAGAGAACCGAGTCCACTATGGCTACACCTTC. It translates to CASSLENRVHYGYTF.

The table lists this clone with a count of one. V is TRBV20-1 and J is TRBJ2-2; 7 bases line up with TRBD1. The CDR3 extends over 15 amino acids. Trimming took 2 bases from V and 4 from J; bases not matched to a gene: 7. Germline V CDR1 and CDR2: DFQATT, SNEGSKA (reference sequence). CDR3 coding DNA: TGCAGTGCTAGACCCCGGGACAGATTCACCGGGGAGCTGTTTTTT. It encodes CSARPRDRFTGELFF.

The CDR3 DNA sequence: TGCAGTGCTAGAGTGTCTAGCGGGACAAACGAGCAGTACTTC. This encodes CSARVSSGTNEQYF. The chain combines TRBV20-1 with TRBJ2-7; 9 positions agree with TRBD2. The J segment lost 5 bases and the V segment lost 1 base, leaving 6 bases of the junction unmatched. Germline V gene lookup returns CDR1 DFQATT and CDR2 SNEGSKA (reference sequence). The CDR3 covers 14 residues.

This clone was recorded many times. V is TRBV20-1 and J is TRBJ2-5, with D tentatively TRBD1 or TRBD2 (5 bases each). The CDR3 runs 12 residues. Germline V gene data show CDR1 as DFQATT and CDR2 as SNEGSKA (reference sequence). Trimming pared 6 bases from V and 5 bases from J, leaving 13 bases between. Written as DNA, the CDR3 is TGCAGTGCGTTGTGGGGGTGGGAGACCCAGTACTTC. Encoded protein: CSALWGWETQYF.

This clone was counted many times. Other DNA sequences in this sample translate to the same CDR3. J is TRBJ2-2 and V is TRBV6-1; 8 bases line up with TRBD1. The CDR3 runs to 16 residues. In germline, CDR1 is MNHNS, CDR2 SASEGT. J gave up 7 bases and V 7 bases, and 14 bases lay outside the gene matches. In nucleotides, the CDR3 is TGTGCCAGCAAAGGGACAGGTGCTACCCGACGCGGGGAGCTGTTTTTT. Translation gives CASKGTGATRRGELFF.